The 30 T cell receptor beta chains listed next were all sequenced from one sample in a study of OX40 agonist ivuxolimab in advanced cancers. Assay: immunoSEQ multiplex PCR; the TCRdb copy retains only in-frame clones and omits some. Of 50,000 or so clones in the sample, roughly nine tenths were seen once. Source: CD4+ or CD8+ T cells sorted from blood, taken in a trial of the OX40 agonist ivuxolimab. The receptors shown here come from an adult with an advanced solid tumor such as melanoma, head and neck, liver or kidney cancer.

CDR3 nucleotide sequence: TGTGCCTGGGCGGGACCGATTAATGAAAAACTGTTTTTT. It specifies CAWAGPINEKLFF. The chain joins TRBV30 to TRBJ1-4, with D tentatively TRBD1 (5 bases). This CDR3 contains 13 residues. CDR1 and CDR2 (germline): GTSNPN, SVGIG (reference sequence). V lost 5 bases to trimming and J lost 4 bases, with 11 bases between them. The whole variable domain, remainder taken from reference TRBV30 and TRBJ1-4, is SQTIHQWPATLVQPVGSPLSLECTVEGTSNPNLYWYRQAAGRGLQLLFYSVGIGQISSEVPQNLSASRPQDRQFILSSKKLLLSDSGFYLCAWAGPINEKLFFGSGTQLSVL.

The chain couples TRBV19 to TRBJ2-2; no firm D call. V lost 5 bases and J lost 6, with 13 bases in between. CDR1 and CDR2 (germline): LNHDA, SQIVND (reference sequence). The CDR3 extends over 14 amino acids. In DNA, the CDR3 is TGTGCCAGTAGTGGCTGGGTGGGGTCCGGGGAGCTGTTTTTT. Translation gives CASSGWVGSGELFF. The full variable domain, completed using reference TRBV19 and TRBJ2-2, is DGGITQSPKYLFRKEGQNVTLSCEQNLNHDAMYWYRQDPGQGLRLIYYSQIVNDFQKGDIAEGYSVSREKKESFPLTVTSAQKNPTAFYLCASSGWVGSGELFFGEGSRLTVL.

CDR3 in amino acids: CASSLAGTDNYGYTF. The CDR3 DNA sequence: TGTGCCAGCAGCTTAGCGGGGACAGATAACTATGGCTACACCTTC. V gene TRBV7-2 combines with J gene TRBJ1-2, with 7 bases that match TRBD1. The CDR3 has 15 amino acids. The junction had 2 bases not matched to a gene; V was cut back by 0 bases and J by 1 base. Germline V CDR1 and CDR2: SGHTA, FQGNSA.

J is TRBJ2-2 and V is TRBV5-1, with unresolved D. The length of the CDR3 is 14 residues. Per germline, CDR1 SGHRS and CDR2 YFSETQ. V was shortened by 0 bases and J by 6 bases, with 9 bases between the two germline ends. As DNA, the CDR3 is TGCGCCAGCAGCTTGGATGGGATTCCCGGGGAGCTGTTTTTT. Encoded protein: CASSLDGIPGELFF. Drawing the rest from reference TRBV5-1 and TRBJ2-2, the complete variable domain is KAGVTQTPRYLIKTRGQQVTLSCSPISGHRSVSWYQQTPGQGLQFLFEYFSETQRNKGNFPGRFSGRQFSNSRSEMNVSTLELGDSALYLCASSLDGIPGELFFGEGSRLTVL.

The chain joins TRBV10-3 to TRBJ2-1, with 9 nucleotides matching TRBD2. Germline CDR1 reads ENHRY; CDR2 reads SYGVKD. Germline trimming cut 3 bases from V and 0 bases from J; bases unmatched to any gene: 3. This CDR3 is built from 16 residues. CDR3 nucleotides: TGTGCCATCAGTGAACTAGCGGGTCACTCCTACAATGAGCAGTTCTTC. Residues: CAISELAGHSYNEQFF.

This clone occurred a few times. The V and J genes are TRBV18 and TRBJ2-7; D gene unclear. This CDR3 comprises 12 residues. Trimming left V 4 bases short and J 1 base short, with 5 bases between. Germline lookup yields CDR1 KGHSH and CDR2 LQKENI. The CDR3 DNA is TGTGCCAGCTCACGGGGATCCTACGAGCAGTACTTC. This codes for CASSRGSYEQYF.

The chain has TRBV28 and TRBJ1-5; D is undetermined. V was cut by 5 bases and J by 9 bases, with 11 bases left in between. The CDR3 extends over 12 amino acids. The germline gives CDR1 MDHEN, CDR2 SYDVKM. CDR3 nucleotide sequence: TGTGCCAGCAGTCCGGTGTGGGGGCCCCAGCATTTT. This gives the protein CASSPVWGPQHF.

V is TRBV14 and J is TRBJ2-3, with 10 bases lining up with TRBD1. V lost 0 bases and J lost 4; bases outside the gene matches: 7. Germline CDR1 SGHDN, CDR2 FVKESK. This CDR3 has 17 amino acids. The CDR3 protein is CASSQDRPGTGADTQYF. In DNA, the CDR3 is TGTGCCAGCAGCCAAGATCGTCCCGGGACAGGGGCAGATACGCAGTATTTT. The complete variable domain, with remaining parts taken from reference TRBV14 and TRBJ2-3, reads EAGVTQFPSHSVIEKGQTVTLRCDPISGHDNLYWYRRVMGKEIKFLLHFVKESKQDESGMPNNRFLAERTGGTYSTLKVQPAELEDSGVYFCASSQDRPGTGADTQYFGPGTRLTVL.

V usage is TRBV28 and J usage is TRBJ2-7; a weak D match, TRBD2 (6 bases). Germline CDR1 and CDR2: MDHEN and SYDVKM. V was trimmed by 7 bases and J by 1 base, leaving 17 bases between them. This CDR3 is 15 amino acids long. DNA of the CDR3: TGTGCCAGCACCTTACGGGAGAGCAAATCCTACGAGCAGTACTTC. Protein: CASTLRESKSYEQYF.

The J gene is TRBJ2-2, the V gene TRBV10-2; D perhaps matches TRBD1 (5 bases). Trimming shortened V by 7 bases and J by 7 bases, and 7 bases separated the two germline ends. CDR1 is WSHSY and CDR2 is SAAADI in the germline V gene. CDR3 size: 11 residues. The CDR3 spells CASTDSGELFF. The DNA of the CDR3 is TGCGCCAGCACCGACAGCGGGGAGCTGTTTTTT.

CDR3 sequence: CASSEGGATNEKLFF. CDR3 DNA: TGTGCCAGCAGTGAAGGGGGGGCGACTAATGAAAAACTGTTTTTT. This chain links TRBV25-1 with TRBJ1-4; weak D call: TRBD1 (6 bases). CDR3 size: 15 residues. Trimming shortened V by 2 bases and J by 2 bases, and 9 bases separated the two germline ends. Germline values: CDR1 MGHDK, CDR2 SYGVNS. Looking up the rest from reference TRBV25-1 and TRBJ1-4 gives the full variable domain: EADIYQTPRYLVIGTGKKITLECSQTMGHDKMYWYQQDPGMELHLIHYSYGVNSTEKGDLSSESTVSRIRTEHFPLTLESARPSHTSQYLCASSEGGATNEKLFFGSGTQLSVL.

This chain connects TRBV5-1 to TRBJ1-4; perhaps TRBD1 as D (5 bases). Between the trimmed V and J ends, which lost 4 bases and 6 bases, there was a span of 10 bases. From germline, CDR1 is SGHRS and CDR2 YFSETQ. CDR3 length: 13 amino acids. The CDR3 protein is CASSPRDDEKLFF. The DNA for the CDR3 is TGCGCCAGCAGCCCCCGGGACGATGAAAAACTGTTTTTT.

The chain has TRBV18 and TRBJ1-3; 9 bases agree with TRBD1. Trimming at V came to 2 bases and at J to 3 bases, leaving 5 bases not matched to a gene. Germline-derived CDR1 and CDR2 are KGHSH and LQKENI. The CDR3 totals 16 residues. The DNA of the CDR3 is TGTGCCAGCTCACCAGGGGACAGGGTCATTGGAAACACCATATATTTT. Translating gives CASSPGDRVIGNTIYF.

The chain carries TRBV7-2 and TRBJ2-6, with TRBD1 as a possible D gene (6 bases). The CDR3 sequence is 16 residues long. Deletions cut 4 bases from V and 1 base from J, with 11 bases between. The V gene's germline CDR1 is SGHTA and CDR2 FQGNSA. The DNA of the CDR3 is TGTGCCAGCAGCTCAAGAACAGGGTCTGGGGCCAACGTCCTGACTTTC. It encodes CASSSRTGSGANVLTF.

The genes are TRBV5-8 and TRBJ2-7; D might be TRBD1 (5 bases). Germline V CDR1 and CDR2: SGHTS, YDEGEE. This CDR3 contains 13 residues. Trimming removed 0 bases at V and 3 bases at J, with 7 bases between. The CDR3 reads CASSLGQIYEQYF. In nucleotides, the CDR3 is TGTGCCAGCAGCTTGGGACAGATCTACGAGCAGTACTTC.

In this sample, this clone turned up once. The same CDR3 can be traced to other DNA sequences in this sample. The chain carries TRBV27 and TRBJ2-3; D not resolved. Germline V CDR1 and CDR2: MNHEY, SMNVEV (reference sequence). The V gene lost 9 bases and the J gene lost 2 bases, with 15 bases spanning the gap. The CDR3 sequence is 14 residues long. DNA of the CDR3: TGTGCCAGTAGTCCCACAAGGTACACAGATACGCAGTATTTT. It yields the protein CASSPTRYTDTQYF.

The genes are TRBV5-1 and TRBJ2-7; 7 bases agree with TRBD1. Germline CDR1 SGHRS, CDR2 YFSETQ. J was trimmed by 6 bases and V by 5 bases; bases with no gene match: 11. CDR3 length: 14 amino acids. The DNA for the CDR3 is TGCGCCAGCAGTCAACAGGGGCTCCCCCTCGAGCAGTACTTC. Protein sequence: CASSQQGLPLEQYF. The variable domain in full, with the rest retrieved from reference TRBV5-1 and TRBJ2-7, is KAGVTQTPRYLIKTRGQQVTLSCSPISGHRSVSWYQQTPGQGLQFLFEYFSETQRNKGNFPGRFSGRQFSNSRSEMNVSTLELGDSALYLCASSQQGLPLEQYFGPGTRLTVT.

V is TRBV2 and J is TRBJ2-2, with TRBD2 matching over 7 bases. The trim removed 7 bases at V and 4 bases at J, leaving 12 bases unmatched. The CDR3 loop spans 16 amino acids. Germline CDR1 and CDR2: SNHLY and FYNNEI. The CDR3 nucleotides are TGTGCCAGCACCGGCGCCCGGCTAGCGGTCACCGGGGAGCTGTTTTTT. It specifies CASTGARLAVTGELFF.

This clone was counted only a few times. The chain joins TRBV4-1 to TRBJ2-7, with 10 nucleotides matching TRBD1. The CDR3 has 15 amino acids. The V gene end was trimmed by 1 base and the J gene end by 4 bases; junction bases not matched to a gene: 4. From germline, CDR1 is MGHRA and CDR2 YSYEKL. CDR3 amino acids: CASSQVGQGTYEQYF. In DNA, the CDR3 is TGCGCCAGCAGCCAAGTGGGACAGGGGACTTACGAGCAGTACTTC.

V usage is TRBV6-5 and J usage is TRBJ2-2; D remains unclear. V was trimmed by 0 bases and J by 4 bases, leaving 6 bases between them. In germline, CDR1 is MNHEY, CDR2 SVGAGI. This CDR3 comprises 14 residues. CDR3 region: CASSYSVITGELFF. CDR3 DNA: TGTGCCAGCAGTTACTCGGTAATCACCGGGGAGCTGTTTTTT.

The chain uses TRBV7-9 and TRBJ2-7; no clear D. Germline loops: CDR1 SEHNR, CDR2 FQNEAQ (reference sequence). The CDR3 has 12 residues. Trimming shortened V by 2 bases and J by 3 bases, and 5 bases separated the two germline ends. CDR3 sequence (DNA): TGTGCCAGCAGCTTAAGTGTCTACGAGCAGTACTTC. It codes for CASSLSVYEQYF.

This clone appeared a few times. The rearrangement uses TRBV7-9 and TRBJ2-3; D is unclear. Trimming pared 0 bases from V and 2 bases from J, leaving 9 bases between. CDR3 length equals 15 residues. CDR1 is SEHNR, CDR2 FQNEAQ, per germline (reference sequence). The CDR3 reads CASSLAILPTDTQYF. CDR3 in DNA: TGTGCCAGCAGCTTAGCTATCTTGCCCACAGATACGCAGTATTTT.

This clone appeared a single time. The chain has TRBV28 and TRBJ1-5; 9 positions agree with TRBD1. The CDR3 spans 17 residues. Germline lookup yields CDR1 MDHEN and CDR2 SYDVKM. J gave up 3 bases and V 5 bases, and 11 bases lay outside the gene matches. The CDR3 spells CASSKHPGQGSNQPQHF. Here the CDR3 DNA reads TGTGCCAGCAGTAAACATCCGGGACAGGGATCCAATCAGCCCCAGCATTTT.

The rearrangement uses TRBV5-1 and TRBJ2-5; TRBD2 aligns across 8 bases. The J call may not be correct, given that the DNA end is closer to TRBJ2-7. The CDR3 runs to 15 residues. Germline V gene lookup returns CDR1 SGHRS and CDR2 YFSETQ. CDR3 in DNA: TGCGCCAGCAGCTTAGTGATAGCGGGAAACTACGAGCAGTACTTC. Residues: CASSLVIAGNYEQYF.

This clone was counted only a few times. CDR3 sequence reads: CASSLIRGSSTDTQYF. The CDR3 nucleotides read TGTGCCAGCAGCTTAATACGCGGGAGTAGCACAGATACGCAGTATTTT. The chain couples TRBV7-3 to TRBJ2-3, with 7 bases matching TRBD2. The CDR3 is made up of 16 amino acids. Per germline, CDR1 SGHTA and CDR2 FQGTGA. With 1 base clipped from V and 0 bases from J, the junction kept 4 bases outside the gene matches. Combining the CDR3 with reference TRBV7-3 and TRBJ2-3 gives the whole variable domain GAGVSQTPSNKVTEKGKYVELRCDPISGHTALYWYRQSLGQGPEFLIYFQGTGAADDSGLPNDRFFAVRPEGSVSTLKIQRTERGDSAVYLCASSLIRGSSTDTQYFGPGTRLTVL.

This chain uses TRBV5-1 with TRBJ2-6; D not certain. The CDR3 covers 14 residues. Germline values: CDR1 SGHRS, CDR2 YFSETQ. V gave up 3 bases and J gave up 2 bases, with 6 bases separating them. The CDR3 nucleotides read TGCGCCAGCAGCTCCTGGACTGGGGCCAACGTCCTGACTTTC. Translating gives CASSSWTGANVLTF.

The rearrangement uses TRBV7-2 and TRBJ1-1; 9 positions match TRBD1. CDR1 is SGHTA and CDR2 is FQGNSA in the germline V gene. Germline trimming cut 1 base from V and 11 bases from J; bases unmatched to any gene: 5. The CDR3 totals 13 residues. The chain's CDR3 is CASSLGRDRAAFF. The CDR3 DNA follows: TGTGCCAGCAGCTTAGGTAGGGACAGGGCGGCTTTCTTT.

This chain uses TRBV4-2 with TRBJ2-3; D perhaps matches TRBD2 (6 bases). The CDR3 consists of 16 residues. Germline CDR1 and CDR2: LGHNA and YNFKEQ. Trimming pared 0 bases from V and 3 bases from J, leaving 13 bases between. This chain's CDR3 is CASSQELLGGTDTQYF. The CDR3 DNA follows: TGTGCCAGCAGCCAAGAGCTCCTCGGAGGGACAGATACGCAGTATTTT.

The chain has TRBV6-6 and TRBJ1-5, with D maybe TRBD1 (6 bases). Germline V gives CDR1 MNHNY, CDR2 SVGAGI (reference sequence). The V gene lost 6 bases and the J gene lost 6 bases, with 15 bases spanning the gap. The CDR3 is 14 amino acids. CDR3 coding DNA: TGTGCCAGCAGAAACCGACAGGCAGGTCAGCCCCAGCATTTT. It specifies CASRNRQAGQPQHF.

This clone was observed a few times. This chain joins TRBV7-9 and TRBJ2-3; 13 positions match TRBD2. With 5 bases clipped from V and 4 bases from J, the junction kept 6 bases outside the gene matches. This CDR3 is built from 16 residues. Per germline, CDR1 SEHNR and CDR2 FQNEAQ (reference sequence). CDR3 nucleotide sequence: TGTGCCAGCAGCAAAGGACTAGCGGGAGTGGCAGATACGCAGTATTTT. Protein product: CASSKGLAGVADTQYF.